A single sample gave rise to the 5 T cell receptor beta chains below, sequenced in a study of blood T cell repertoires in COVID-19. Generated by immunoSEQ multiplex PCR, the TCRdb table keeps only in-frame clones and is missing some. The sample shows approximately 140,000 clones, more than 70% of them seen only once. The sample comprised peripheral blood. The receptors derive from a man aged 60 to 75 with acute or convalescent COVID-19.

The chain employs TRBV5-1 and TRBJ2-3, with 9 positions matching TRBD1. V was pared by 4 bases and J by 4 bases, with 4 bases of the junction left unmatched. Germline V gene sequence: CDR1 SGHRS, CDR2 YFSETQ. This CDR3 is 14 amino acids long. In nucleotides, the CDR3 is TGCGCCAGCAGCCCGGGACAGGGTTCAGATACGCAGTATTTT. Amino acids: CASSPGQGSDTQYF.

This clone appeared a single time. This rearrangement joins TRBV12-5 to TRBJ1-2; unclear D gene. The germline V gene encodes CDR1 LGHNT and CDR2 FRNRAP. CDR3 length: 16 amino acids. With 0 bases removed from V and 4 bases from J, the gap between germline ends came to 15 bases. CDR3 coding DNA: TGTGCTAGTGGTTTGGTACCGGCGGGCCAAACCTATGGCTACACCTTC. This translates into CASGLVPAGQTYGYTF.

CDR3 in DNA: TGTGCCAGTAGTATAGGACTAGTTCCAGATACGCAGTATTTT. Protein product: CASSIGLVPDTQYF. The chain couples TRBV19 to TRBJ2-3, with D perhaps TRBD2 (6 bases). The CDR3 spans 14 residues. V gave up 1 base and J gave up 4 bases, with 9 bases separating them. The V gene's germline CDR1 is LNHDA and CDR2 SQIVND (reference sequence).

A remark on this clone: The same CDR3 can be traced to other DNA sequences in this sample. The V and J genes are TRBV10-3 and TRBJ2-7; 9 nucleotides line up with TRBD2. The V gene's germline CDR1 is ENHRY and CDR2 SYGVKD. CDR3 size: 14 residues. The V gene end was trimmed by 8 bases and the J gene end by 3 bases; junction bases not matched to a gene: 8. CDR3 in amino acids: CAISERGGVYEQYF. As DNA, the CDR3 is TGTGCCATCTCTGAACGCGGGGGGGTCTACGAGCAGTACTTC.

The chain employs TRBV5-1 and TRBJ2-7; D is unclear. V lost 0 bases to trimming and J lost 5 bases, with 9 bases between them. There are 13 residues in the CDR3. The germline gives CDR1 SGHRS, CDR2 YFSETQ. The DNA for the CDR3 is TGCGCCAGCAGCTTGGTCCAGTCTCACGAGCAGTACTTC. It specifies CASSLVQSHEQYF.